In its sample, the clone carrying this T cell receptor (beta chain) was seen a few times. Trimming removed 4 bases at V and 11 bases at J, with 18 bases between. Germline CDR1 is SGHRS and CDR2 is YFSETQ. There are 13 residues in the CDR3. This entry belongs to a study of shared clonotypes between healthy human individuals. On the study more broadly: Three CD4 naive, three CD4 memory, two CD8 naive and one CD8 memory plate were used per donor.

Healthy adults negative for HIV, lacking recent acute infections or vaccinations, served as donors. The genomic DNA of each subset was split evenly across several immunoSEQ plates. Sorted subsets were amplified in replicate PCRs using around 200 ng DNA, 30,000 to 35,000 T cell genomes. The data were produced by immunoSEQ multiplex PCR, yet TCRdb's version contains in-frame clones alone and is incomplete. The sample yields over a million clones, around three quarters seen once. The rearrangement joins TRBV5-1 to TRBJ1-1, with D possibly TRBD1 on 6 matching bases. The sequence was obtained from a man younger than 35 in good health. Some clones in this sample may be carry-over from other donors' samples. Sequenced input: memory CD4+ T cells from PBMCs. The subset is: CD45RA-negative fraction. For the CDR3, the DNA is TGCGCCAGCAGCCCAGATCCGACAGGCTACGCTTTCTTT. As protein: CASSPDPTGYAFF.